Shown below are 12 T cell receptor beta chains from a single sample sequenced in a study of blood T cell repertoires in COVID-19. Data came from immunoSEQ multiplex PCR; TCRdb stores just in-frame clones and leaves some out. The data show some 350,000 clones, with roughly 90% seen just once and around 3% held by the top ten. What was sequenced was peripheral blood. The receptors originated from a woman in her 30s with COVID-19, enrolled during active disease.

This rearrangement joins TRBV18 to TRBJ2-7, with D possibly TRBD2 on 7 matching bases. V dropped 1 base and J dropped 4 bases, with 11 bases sitting between them. Germline V lookup: CDR1 KGHSH, CDR2 LQKENI. This CDR3 region has 14 residues. CDR3 DNA sequence: TGTGCCAGCTCACCACAGGGGGGGGGTTACGAGCAGTACTTC. Protein: CASSPQGGGYEQYF.

J is TRBJ2-6 and V is TRBV19; TRBD1 matches at 8 bases. V dropped 5 bases and J dropped 1; count of bases not matched to a gene: 10. The CDR3 spans 18 residues. In germline, CDR1 is LNHDA, CDR2 SQIVND (reference sequence). CDR3 sequence: CASSSAGTGSSGANVLTF. The DNA of the CDR3 is TGTGCCAGTAGTTCAGCCGGGACAGGCTCGTCTGGGGCCAACGTCCTGACTTTC.

This clone was observed a single time. The rearrangement joins TRBV9 to TRBJ2-5, with 8 bases matching TRBD2. Germline V gives CDR1 SGDLS, CDR2 YYNGEE. V gave up 0 bases and J gave up 5 bases; unmatched junction bases: 9. The CDR3 covers 16 residues. CDR3 sequence reads: CASSVGFRLARETQYF. Written as DNA, the CDR3 is TGTGCCAGCAGCGTAGGTTTTAGACTAGCGAGGGAGACCCAGTACTTC. Variable domain in full (rest from reference TRBV9 and TRBJ2-5): DSGVTQTPKHLITATGQRVTLRCSPRSGDLSVYWYQQSLDQGLQFLIQYYNGEERAKGNILERFSAQQFPDLHSELNLSSLELGDSALYFCASSVGFRLARETQYFGPGTRLLVL.

The rearrangement uses TRBV28 and TRBJ1-1, with a possible D match to TRBD1 (5 bases). Germline V CDR1 and CDR2: MDHEN, SYDVKM. This CDR3 is built from 17 residues. Deletions cut 6 bases from V and 1 base from J, with 21 bases between. CDR3 loop: CASRGGVRGFTNTEAFF. In DNA form, the CDR3 reads TGTGCCAGCAGGGGAGGGGTCAGAGGTTTTACGAACACTGAAGCTTTCTTT.

CDR3 coding DNA: TGTGCCAGCAGCCCCTCCTGGACTAGCGGCTACAATGAGCAGTTCTTC. Amino acid sequence: CASSPSWTSGYNEQFF. The J gene is TRBJ2-1, the V gene TRBV11-3, with 10 bases aligning to TRBD2. CDR1 is SGHNT and CDR2 is YENEEA in the germline V gene. V dropped 5 bases and J dropped 3; count of bases not matched to a gene: 7. CDR3 length equals 16 residues.

The gene calls are TRBV27 and TRBJ2-2; D gene uncertain. Germline V gene sequence: CDR1 MNHEY, CDR2 SMNVEV (reference sequence). The V end was cut by 7 bases, the J end by 4 bases, with 13 bases between. The CDR3 loop spans 14 amino acids. The CDR3 nucleotides read TGTGCCAGCACTCCGCACCGTAGCACCGGGGAGCTGTTTTTT. This gives the protein CASTPHRSTGELFF.

CDR3 in DNA: TGTGCCAGCAGCTTAGGGCTAGCGGGGGGCTACGAGCAGTACTTC. Protein sequence: CASSLGLAGGYEQYF. The V and J genes are TRBV7-2 and TRBJ2-7; 11 nucleotides line up with TRBD2. V was pared by 1 base and J by 3 bases, with 2 bases of the junction left unmatched. Germline V gene lookup returns CDR1 SGHTA and CDR2 FQGNSA. This CDR3 contains 15 residues.

This clone showed up just a few times. The DNA for the CDR3 is TGTGCCACCAGTTTAATCGACAGGGCACCCTACGAGCAGTACTTC. This translates into CATSLIDRAPYEQYF. This sequence joins TRBV15 and TRBJ2-7; 7 nucleotides align to TRBD1. The length of the CDR3 is 15 residues. The germline gives CDR1 LNHNV, CDR2 YYDKDF (reference sequence). Unmatched junction bases numbered 10, after V lost 6 bases and J lost 2 bases.

V gene TRBV7-6 combines with J gene TRBJ2-1; weak D call: TRBD2 (5 bases). CDR1 and CDR2 (germline): SGHVS, FNYEAQ. V lost 1 base and J 1 base, leaving 14 bases between the germline ends. The length of the CDR3 is 17 residues. The CDR3 sequence: CASSLEISSASYNEQFF. CDR3 in DNA: TGTGCCAGCAGCTTAGAAATTAGTAGCGCGTCCTACAATGAGCAGTTCTTC.

J is TRBJ1-6 and V is TRBV7-2; TRBD1 matches at 8 bases. The germline V gene has CDR1 SGHTA and CDR2 FQGNSA. The V gene end was trimmed by 6 bases and the J gene end by 5 bases; junction bases not matched to a gene: 6. The CDR3 length is 15 residues. In DNA, the CDR3 is TGTGCCAGCAGTCCAAAGACAGGGGATAATTCACCCCTCCACTTT. It codes for CASSPKTGDNSPLHF.

J is TRBJ2-7 and V is TRBV28; D remains ambiguous. The CDR3 consists of 14 residues. V was shortened by 7 bases and J by 2 bases, with 15 bases between the two germline ends. CDR1 MDHEN and CDR2 SYDVKM come from the germline V gene. DNA for the CDR3: TGTGCCAGCACCGACCCAGGCGTCACCTACGAGCAGTACTTC. It codes for CASTDPGVTYEQYF. The variable domain in full, with the rest retrieved from reference TRBV28 and TRBJ2-7, is DVKVTQSSRYLVKRTGEKVFLECVQDMDHENMFWYRQDPGLGLRLIYFSYDVKMKEKGDIPEGYSVSREKKERFSLILESASTNQTSMYLCASTDPGVTYEQYFGPGTRLTVT.

This chain uses TRBV10-1 with TRBJ1-1; weak D call: TRBD1 (6 bases). This CDR3 has 11 amino acids. Trimming removed 6 bases from V and 5 bases from J, with 7 bases in between. In germline, CDR1 is WNHNN, CDR2 SYGVQD (reference sequence). CDR3 protein: CASSRGTEAFF. The CDR3 nucleotides read TGCGCCAGCAGCAGGGGTACTGAAGCTTTCTTT.